This T cell receptor (beta chain) was sequenced for a study of OX40 agonist ivuxolimab in advanced cancers. Points on this clone: Its antigen is still unknown.

General study findings and limits: Averaging showed that CD8+ T cells had more expanded clones than CD4+ did.

V was pared by 3 bases and J by 6 bases, with 11 bases of the junction left unmatched. The CDR3 consists of 15 residues. The germline V gene has CDR1 SGHTS and CDR2 YDEGEE. Sequenced by immunoSEQ multiplex PCR; TCRdb stores in-frame clones only, minus some. The table shows roughly 35,000 clones, with roughly 90% occurring only once. This TCR was sampled from an adult with an advanced solid tumor such as melanoma, head and neck, liver or kidney cancer. This chain connects TRBV5-8 to TRBJ1-1; 7 bases are shared with TRBD1. The material sequenced was CD4+ or CD8+ T cells sorted from blood, taken in a trial of the OX40 agonist ivuxolimab. CDR3 in DNA: TGTGCCAGCAGCTCCATTTCAGGGGGAGTCGCTGAAGCTTTCTTT. This sequence encodes CASSSISGGVAEAFF.